Each of the 20 T cell receptor beta chains below was sequenced from the same sample in a study of shared clonotypes between healthy human individuals. Repertoires were generated with immunoSEQ multiplex PCR, while TCRdb's copy carries only in-frame clones and drops some. The repertoire holds about 1.4 million clones, with roughly 97% as singletons. Sequenced input: naive CD4+ T cells sorted from blood. Subset in this sample: CD45RA+ positively selected. These receptors were obtained from a man aged 25 to 40 in good health.

J is TRBJ2-2 and V is TRBV6-5; D ambiguous. Germline V gene data show CDR1 as MNHEY and CDR2 as SVGAGI. Deletions cut 2 bases from V and 6 bases from J, with 13 bases between. The CDR3 contains 15 residues. As DNA, the CDR3 is TGTGCCAGCAGTTACCGGCGCGAGAAATCCGGGGAGCTGTTTTTT. Encoded protein: CASSYRREKSGELFF.

This chain joins TRBV28 and TRBJ1-3, with D uncertain. This CDR3 has 16 residues. Per germline, CDR1 MDHEN and CDR2 SYDVKM. Trimming took 2 bases from V and 0 from J, leaving 11 bases between them. CDR3 region: CASSLLAGSSGNTIYF. The CDR3 DNA reads as TGTGCCAGCAGTTTACTGGCGGGGAGCTCTGGAAACACCATATATTTT. Full variable domain (rest looked up from reference TRBV28 and TRBJ1-3): DVKVTQSSRYLVKRTGEKVFLECVQDMDHENMFWYRQDPGLGLRLIYFSYDVKMKEKGDIPEGYSVSREKKERFSLILESASTNQTSMYLCASSLLAGSSGNTIYFGEGSWLTVV.

This chain links TRBV2 with TRBJ1-5; D is uncertain. CDR3 size: 14 residues. V was cut by 2 bases and J by 1 base, with 6 bases left in between. Germline CDR1 reads SNHLY; CDR2 reads FYNNEI. The CDR3 DNA follows: TGTGCCAGCAGTGAAAGGACGAGCAATCAGCCCCAGCATTTT. Encoded protein: CASSERTSNQPQHF.

V usage is TRBV28 and J usage is TRBJ2-4, with D uncertain. The CDR3 loop spans 16 amino acids. The V end lost 5 bases, the J end lost 1 base, and 15 bases lay between the germline ends. Germline V gives CDR1 MDHEN, CDR2 SYDVKM. This chain's CDR3 is CASSRHTQSAKNIQYF. CDR3 in DNA: TGTGCCAGCAGTAGACACACTCAGTCCGCCAAAAACATTCAGTACTTC.

The V call is TRBV7-8, the J call TRBJ1-2; D perhaps matches TRBD1 (5 bases). The germline CDR1 and CDR2 sequences are SGHVS and FQNEAQ. V shed 5 bases and J shed 10 bases, with 23 bases lying between them. This CDR3 is 15 amino acids long. In DNA form, the CDR3 reads TGTGCCAGCAGCAGAGGGACCCCAGACCTTCCCGTCTACACCTTC. This sequence encodes CASSRGTPDLPVYTF.

The chain links TRBV28 to TRBJ2-1; TRBD2 is a possible D gene (6 bases). Per germline, CDR1 MDHEN and CDR2 SYDVKM. V was shortened by 8 bases and J by 2 bases, with 16 bases between the two germline ends. This CDR3 has 15 residues. CDR3 nucleotides: TGTGCCAGCCTGCGGGGAACGACGCCCTACAATGAGCAGTTCTTC. Translated: CASLRGTTPYNEQFF.

V and J are TRBV6-1 and TRBJ2-2, with TRBD1 matching over 8 bases. Unmatched junction bases numbered 1, after V lost 4 bases and J lost 3 bases. The CDR3 length is 14 residues. Per germline, CDR1 MNHNS and CDR2 SASEGT. The CDR3 spells CASSATGDTGELFF. The CDR3 nucleotides are TGTGCCAGCAGTGCGACAGGGGACACCGGGGAGCTGTTTTTT.

The chain recombines TRBV4-1 with TRBJ1-5; 8 bases map to TRBD1. Trimming cost V 0 bases and J 6 bases; bases outside gene matches: 4. This CDR3 region has 15 residues. CDR1 and CDR2 from the germline V gene are MGHRA and YSYEKL. This CDR3 reads CASSQDGQGLQPQHF. The CDR3 DNA sequence: TGCGCCAGCAGCCAAGACGGACAGGGACTTCAGCCCCAGCATTTT.

The chain carries TRBV7-3 and TRBJ1-1; D gene uncertain. Per germline, CDR1 SGHTA and CDR2 FQGTGA. The V end was cut by 1 base, the J end by 0 bases, with 21 bases between. The CDR3 sequence is 19 residues long. DNA for the CDR3: TGTGCCAGCAGCTTAATTCCCGGGGAGGTAGCCTCCATGAACACTGAAGCTTTCTTT. Translating it yields CASSLIPGEVASMNTEAFF.

This chain joins TRBV30 and TRBJ2-5; no clear D gene. With 5 bases removed from V and 5 bases from J, the gap between germline ends came to 6 bases. Germline CDR1 GTSNPN, CDR2 SVGIG (reference sequence). The CDR3 has 10 residues. The CDR3, as DNA: TGTGCCTGGCAGATGGAGACCCAGTACTTC. Its translation: CAWQMETQYF.

V is TRBV2 and J is TRBJ2-7, with 13 bases aligning to TRBD2. J was trimmed by 4 bases and V by 6 bases; bases with no gene match: 6. Germline CDR1 and CDR2: SNHLY and FYNNEI. The length of the CDR3 is 15 residues. In DNA form, the CDR3 reads TGTGCCAGCAGGGAAAGGACTAGCGGGAGTTACGAGCAGTACTTC. Protein sequence: CASRERTSGSYEQYF.

This chain joins TRBV5-5 and TRBJ1-5; possible D gene TRBD1, 6 bases. Germline V gene lookup returns CDR1 SGHKS and CDR2 YYEKEE (reference sequence). The CDR3 totals 15 residues. The V end lost 4 bases, the J end lost 0 bases, and 11 bases lay between the germline ends. CDR3 protein: CASSKDSLSNQPQHF. The CDR3, as DNA: TGTGCCAGCAGCAAGGACAGCCTTAGCAATCAGCCCCAGCATTTT. The variable domain in full, with the rest retrieved from reference TRBV5-5 and TRBJ1-5, is DAGVTQSPTHLIKTRGQQVTLRCSPISGHKSVSWYQQVLGQGPQFIFQYYEKEERGRGNFPDRFSARQFPNYSSELNVNALLLGDSALYLCASSKDSLSNQPQHFGDGTRLSIL.

With regard to this clone: Other DNA sequences in this specimen translate into the identical CDR3. The chain links TRBV18 to TRBJ1-3, with TRBD1 identical over 7 bases. Trimming at V came to 3 bases and at J to 0 bases, leaving 8 bases not matched to a gene. The germline gives CDR1 KGHSH, CDR2 LQKENI. This CDR3 spans 17 amino acids. The CDR3 DNA follows: TGTGCCAGCTCACCGCTCGGGACAGCAAACTCTGGAAACACCATATATTTT. Its translation is CASSPLGTANSGNTIYF.

The chain carries TRBV7-2 and TRBJ2-1; TRBD2 aligns across 13 bases. The V segment lost 5 bases and the J segment 7 bases; nucleotides outside the gene matches: 5. Germline V lookup: CDR1 SGHTA, CDR2 FQGNSA. This CDR3 comprises 15 residues. In nucleotides, the CDR3 is TGTGCCAGCAGCATAAGACTAGCGGGGGGTAATGAGCAGTTCTTC. It codes for CASSIRLAGGNEQFF.

The chain joins TRBV6-1 to TRBJ1-3; no clear D. Trimming took off 7 bases at V and 4 bases at J, with 17 bases between the two ends. This CDR3 comprises 15 residues. Germline CDR1 and CDR2: MNHNS and SASEGT. The CDR3 coding sequence is TGTGCCAGCAACCCTCGGCCGCTTTCGGGAAACACCATATATTTT. Amino acids: CASNPRPLSGNTIYF.

This rearrangement joins TRBV28 to TRBJ2-7, with 7 bases that match TRBD1. With 3 bases clipped from V and 5 bases from J, the junction kept 22 bases outside the gene matches. Germline V CDR1 and CDR2: MDHEN, SYDVKM. CDR3 size: 19 residues. CDR3 DNA: TGTGCCAGCAGTTTCCGGTTAGGGAGATACAGGGGAAAACGGGACGAGCAGTACTTC. Translated: CASSFRLGRYRGKRDEQYF. The whole variable domain, filled in from reference TRBV28 and TRBJ2-7, reads DVKVTQSSRYLVKRTGEKVFLECVQDMDHENMFWYRQDPGLGLRLIYFSYDVKMKEKGDIPEGYSVSREKKERFSLILESASTNQTSMYLCASSFRLGRYRGKRDEQYFGPGTRLTVT.

The genes are TRBV5-4 and TRBJ2-2; no reliable D call. The CDR3 covers 15 residues. With 6 bases removed from V and 3 bases from J, the gap between germline ends came to 15 bases. Germline V gene sequence: CDR1 SGHNT, CDR2 YYREEE (reference sequence). The DNA of the CDR3 is TGTGCCAGCAAGTTAGGACCCTTGGACACCGGGGAGCTGTTTTTT. Amino acid sequence: CASKLGPLDTGELFF.

This clone was recorded once. The chain uses TRBV29-1 and TRBJ1-1; D call uncertain. The CDR3 runs to 13 residues. Germline assignment: CDR1 SQVTM and CDR2 ANQGSEA. V dropped 1 base and J dropped 1 base, with 7 bases sitting between them. This CDR3 is CSVEGTENTEAFF. The DNA of the CDR3 is TGCAGCGTTGAAGGGACGGAGAACACTGAAGCTTTCTTT.

This chain joins TRBV19 and TRBJ2-7; D is unresolved. Germline V gives CDR1 LNHDA, CDR2 SQIVND (reference sequence). Trimming removed 6 bases at V and 0 bases at J, with 15 bases between. CDR3 length equals 15 residues. CDR3 in amino acids: CASRQSPTLSYEQYF. DNA for the CDR3: TGTGCCAGTAGACAATCCCCGACCCTCTCCTACGAGCAGTACTTC.

The rearrangement links TRBV18 to TRBJ2-7, with D unresolved. CDR3 size: 13 residues. The germline V gene encodes CDR1 KGHSH and CDR2 LQKENI. V was shortened by 1 base and J by 2 bases, with 6 bases between the two germline ends. As DNA, the CDR3 is TGTGCCAGCTCACCACTTCCAGCCTACGAGCAGTACTTC. This sequence encodes CASSPLPAYEQYF.